A selection of T cell receptor beta chains follows, all from one sample in a study of PD-1 blockade in classical Hodgkin lymphoma. Assay used: immunoSEQ multiplex PCR; TCRdb lists only in-frame clones, some missing. The data show roughly 100,000 clones, about 92% seen once. Source: peripheral blood mononuclear cells (PBMCs), taken before the fourth cycle of nivolumab. All receptors come from a human donor with classical Hodgkin lymphoma. The CDR3 runs from the conserved cysteine through the conserved F or W.

v_call	cdr3_aa
TRBV28	CASRPTGSGGYNEQFF
TRBV20-1	CSARTTEAFF
TRBV2	CASRSYRDTTF
TRBV7-9	CASSPARTEAFF
TRBV7-9	CASSPRGQTADTQYF
TRBV28	CASNSGNYGYTF
TRBV29-1	CSVSTGLMNTEAFF
TRBV30	CAWNTEGETQYF
TRBV7-9	CASSLREQFF
TRBV30	CAWGKVSNEKLFF
TRBV14	CASSRPGTGDYEQYF
TRBV27	CASSVGGPGSYEQYF
TRBV2	CASSALDRGFYGYTF
TRBV28	CASSGRGEQYF
TRBV6-5	CASSYFLAGYNEQFF
TRBV7-9	CASSHGQGSNRAGGYTF
TRBV5-4	CASSPGGGGQGYGYTF
TRBV18	CASSPSPGSPGELFF
TRBV19	CASSPPSGTGGAYGYTF
TRBV4-1	CASSQQGQGVHYEQYF
TRBV19	CATASQPTSSNTGELFF
TRBV28	CASSLGQVNEKLFF
TRBV10-2	CASSKGEEAYEQYF
TRBV2	CASSERFYQPQHF
TRBV6-5	CASTLFGNTGELFF
TRBV7-9	CASSQTSGRSYEQYF
TRBV6-1	CASSLYEQYF
TRBV7-3	CASSSTGGAIDTQYF
TRBV19	CASSIYGTENYGYTF
TRBV7-9	CASSSRAHNEKLFF
TRBV9	CASSVGGRGQGEQFF
TRBV11-3	CASSAGWGGKDTDTQYF